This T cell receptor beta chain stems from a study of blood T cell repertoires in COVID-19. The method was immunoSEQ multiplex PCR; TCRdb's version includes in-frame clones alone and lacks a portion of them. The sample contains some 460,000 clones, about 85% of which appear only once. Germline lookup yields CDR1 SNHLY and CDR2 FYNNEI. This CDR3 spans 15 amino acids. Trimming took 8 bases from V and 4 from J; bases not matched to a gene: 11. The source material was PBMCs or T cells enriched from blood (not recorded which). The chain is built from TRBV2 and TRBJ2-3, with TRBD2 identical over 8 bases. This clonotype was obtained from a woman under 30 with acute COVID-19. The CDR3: CASEAGAGGPDTQYF. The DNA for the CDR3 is TGTGCCAGCGAAGCGGGGGCCGGGGGCCCAGATACGCAGTATTTT.